The following is a T cell receptor (beta chain) sequence with its context. Its antigen is still unknown. No base qualities exist here, and no much larger clone lies one base off it. These data come from a study of T-cell memory formation after mild COVID-19 (dated by TCRdb to the early 2020s). In the study overall: TCR sequence clusters from the two donors were largely donor specific. In a couple of donors, T-cell clones that expanded and contracted after mild COVID-19 were followed by sequencing TCRalpha and TCRbeta repertoires longitudinally. Two young, previously healthy adult volunteers made up the cohort, one male and one female. Overall results and qualifications from the work: Some responding clones were found in pre-infection memory, which suggests that pre-existing cross-reactive memory T cells took part in the SARS-CoV-2 response. Balanced CD4/CD8 phenotypes were observed for clones contracting from day 15 to 85, whereas a bias towards CD4+ was observed for a second wave of clones expanding from day 15 to 37. Only a couple of mild cases were covered in the study, and larger cohorts including severe cases with pre-infection samples were considered necessary. Contracting CD4+ clones turned up mainly in the CM and EM memory subsets, whereas EMRA was where CD8+ clones were enriched. SARS-CoV-2 specificity was not confirmed for the second-wave clones peaking on day 37.

TCRdb records Illumina NovaSeq 6000 as the sequencer. cDNA libraries for TCRalpha and TCRbeta were prepared by 5'RACE using constant-segment primers, with sample barcodes and unique molecular identifiers added. RNA was extracted from every sample with Trizol reagent. Libraries were amplified in two PCR steps, with a second sample barcode and Illumina TruSeq adapters added in the second step. The libraries were sequenced on an Illumina NovaSeq using 2 x 150 bp paired-end reads. As for how the authors treated the data: With migec v1.2.7, reads were demultiplexed and then collapsed into UMI-guided consensus sequences. With mixcr v2.1.11, UMI consensuses were aligned to TRA and TRB V and J templates and assembled into clonotypes. A clonotype was counted as expanded or contracted only when both edgeR and NoisET called the clonotype significant, with the noise models trained on biological replicates. For edgeR calls, the cutoffs were a false discovery rate-adjusted p below 0.01 and a log2 fold-change threshold of 1. PCA with hierarchical clustering of max-normalized trajectories of the 1000 most abundant clonotypes was used as exploratory dynamics analysis. The CD4 or CD8 phenotype of responding clones was assigned using the separately sequenced CD4+ and CD8+ repertoires. TCRdb trimmed public reads at Q25 via fastp, called clones via MiXCR and kept in-frame beta chains. Rows are unified per CDR3 protein, each entry keeping the most common DNA and genes. It is TCRdb's table, rather than the study itself, that gives the V and J calls and clone size. The sample table contains around 130,000 distinct CDR3 sequences; only one count was recorded for roughly 6% of them. The ten largest clones add up to 2.2% of the sample.

The junction carries 10 bases between V and J, which are trimmed by 0 bases and 3 bases respectively. Inclusive of the bounding cysteine and phenylalanine, the CDR3 is 14 residues long. CDR3 DNA only is kept here, 42 bases in frame from base 1. Per the germline V gene, SGDLS is the CDR1 and YYNGEE is the CDR2. Ficoll-Paque density gradient centrifugation was the method used to isolate PBMCs. This TCR derives from an adult woman who had mild COVID-19 (a few samples of this study predate the infection). The sample titles of this study are shuffled in the database, so cell type and time point are left out; the donor was told from shared clones. Sequencing input: PBMCs or a T cell subset sorted from them (not recorded which). This receptor chain uses TRBV9 and TRBJ2-7, with TRBD1 as a weak D call on 5 bases. The DNA reads TGTGCCAGCAGCGTAGAGGGGTCTTTCTACGAGCAGTACTTC. Its translation is CASSVEGSFYEQYF.